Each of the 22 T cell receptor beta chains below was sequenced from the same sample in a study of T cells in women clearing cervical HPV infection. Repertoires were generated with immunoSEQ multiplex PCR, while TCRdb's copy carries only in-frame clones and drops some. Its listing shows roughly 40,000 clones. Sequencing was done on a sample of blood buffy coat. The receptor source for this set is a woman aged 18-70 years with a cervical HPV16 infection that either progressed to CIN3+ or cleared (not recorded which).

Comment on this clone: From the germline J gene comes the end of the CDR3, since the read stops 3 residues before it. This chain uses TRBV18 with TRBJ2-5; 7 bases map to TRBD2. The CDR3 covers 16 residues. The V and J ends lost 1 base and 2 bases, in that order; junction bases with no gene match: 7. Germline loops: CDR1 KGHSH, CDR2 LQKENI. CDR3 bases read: TGTGCCAGCTCACCACGGCCTAGCGGATTACAAGAGACC. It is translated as CASSPRPSGLQET. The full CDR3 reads CASSPRPSGLQETQYF.

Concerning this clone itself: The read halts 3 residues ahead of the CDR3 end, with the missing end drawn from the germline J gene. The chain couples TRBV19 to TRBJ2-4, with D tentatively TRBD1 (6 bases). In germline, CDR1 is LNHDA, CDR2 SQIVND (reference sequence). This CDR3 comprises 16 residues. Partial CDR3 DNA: TGTGCCAGTAGTACCACCGGGACATTCCGTTTGGTGGGT. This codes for CASSTTGTFRLVG. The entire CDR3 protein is CASSTTGTFRLVGQYF.

Partial CDR3 DNA: TGTGCCATCAGTGAGGGGACAGGTCGCTTCGAG. Protein sequence: CAISEGTGRFE. The CDR3 in full is CAISEGTGRFEQYF. The V gene is TRBV10-3, the J gene TRBJ2-7; 8 nucleotides match TRBD1. The CDR3 end falls 3 residues outside the read, so it is completed with the germline J gene. This CDR3 has 14 amino acids. The germline gives CDR1 ENHRY, CDR2 SYGVKD. The V gene end was trimmed by 2 bases and the J gene end by 6 bases; junction bases not matched to a gene: 6.

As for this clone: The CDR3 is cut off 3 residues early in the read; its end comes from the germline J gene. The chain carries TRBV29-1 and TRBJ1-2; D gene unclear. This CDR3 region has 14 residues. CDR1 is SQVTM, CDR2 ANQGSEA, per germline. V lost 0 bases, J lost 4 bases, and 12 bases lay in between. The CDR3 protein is CSVEDQRKGYGYTF. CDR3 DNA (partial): TGCAGCGTTGAAGATCAGCGGAAAGGCTATGGC.

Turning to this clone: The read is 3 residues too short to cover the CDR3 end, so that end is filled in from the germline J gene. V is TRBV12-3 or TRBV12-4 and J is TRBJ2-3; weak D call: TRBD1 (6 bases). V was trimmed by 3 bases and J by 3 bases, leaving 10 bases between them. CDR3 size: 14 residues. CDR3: CASSFSRGTDTQYF. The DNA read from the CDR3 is TGTGCCAGCAGTTTTAGCAGGGGAACAGATACG.

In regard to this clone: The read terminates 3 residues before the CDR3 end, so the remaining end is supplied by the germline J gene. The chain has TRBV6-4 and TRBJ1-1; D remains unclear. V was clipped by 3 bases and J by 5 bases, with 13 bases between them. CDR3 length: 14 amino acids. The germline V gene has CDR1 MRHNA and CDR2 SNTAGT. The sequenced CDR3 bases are TGTGCCAGCAGTGATTGGAGCGGGTCAACTGAA. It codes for CASSDWSGSTE. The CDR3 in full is CASSDWSGSTEAFF.

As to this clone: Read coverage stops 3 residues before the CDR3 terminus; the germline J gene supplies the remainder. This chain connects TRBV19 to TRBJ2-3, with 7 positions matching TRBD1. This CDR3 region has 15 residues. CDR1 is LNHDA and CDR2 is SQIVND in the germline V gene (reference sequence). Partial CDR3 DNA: TGTGCCAGTAGGTCGACAGGGTGGGGCCAAGAGACG. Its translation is CASRSTGWGQET. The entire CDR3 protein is CASRSTGWGQETQYF.

The sequenced part of the CDR3 DNA is TGCAGTGCTAGAGCCTCGGGGACAATGGACGGC. This translates into CSARASGTMDG. The full CDR3 is CSARASGTMDGYTF. V and J are TRBV20-1 and TRBJ1-2; D possibly corresponds to TRBD1 (6 bases). The missing CDR3 end, 3 residues past where the read stops, is filled in from the germline J gene. Germline V gene lookup returns CDR1 DFQATT and CDR2 SNEGSKA (reference sequence). The CDR3 length is 14 residues.

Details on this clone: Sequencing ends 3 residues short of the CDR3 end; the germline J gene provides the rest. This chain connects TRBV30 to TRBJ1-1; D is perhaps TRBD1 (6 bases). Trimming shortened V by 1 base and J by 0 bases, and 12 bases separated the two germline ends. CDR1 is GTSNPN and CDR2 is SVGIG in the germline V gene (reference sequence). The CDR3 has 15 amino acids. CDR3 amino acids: CAWSASTGLNTEAFF. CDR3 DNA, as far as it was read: TGTGCCTGGAGTGCTTCGACAGGCTTGAACACTGAA. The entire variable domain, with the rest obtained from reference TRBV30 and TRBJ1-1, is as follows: SQTIHQWPATLVQPVGSPLSLECTVEGTSNPNLYWYRQAAGRGLQLLFYSVGIGQISSEVPQNLSASRPQDRQFILSSKKLLLSDSGFYLCAWSASTGLNTEAFFGQGTRLTVV.

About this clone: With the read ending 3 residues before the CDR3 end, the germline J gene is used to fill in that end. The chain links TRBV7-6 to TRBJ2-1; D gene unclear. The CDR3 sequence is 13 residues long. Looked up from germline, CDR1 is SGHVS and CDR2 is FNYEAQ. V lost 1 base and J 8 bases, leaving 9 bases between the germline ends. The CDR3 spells CASSLDGLDEQFF. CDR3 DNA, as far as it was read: TGTGCCAGCAGCTTAGATGGGCTGGATGAG.

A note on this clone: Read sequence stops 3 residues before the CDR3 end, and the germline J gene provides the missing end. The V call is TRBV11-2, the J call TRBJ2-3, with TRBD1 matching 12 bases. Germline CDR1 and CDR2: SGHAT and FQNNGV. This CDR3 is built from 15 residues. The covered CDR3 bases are TGTGCCAGCAGCCCCCGGGACAGGGGGCTCTCAACG. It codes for CASSPRDRGLST. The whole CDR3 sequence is CASSPRDRGLSTQYF.

The CDR3 loop reads CASSLVSGGTYEQYF. Incomplete CDR3 DNA: TGTGCCAGCAGCTTAGTTAGCGGAGGAACCTACGAG. The chain uses TRBV11-3 and TRBJ2-7; perhaps TRBD2 as D (6 bases). Coverage ceases 3 residues before the CDR3 finishes, and the germline J gene fills in the end. CDR3 length equals 15 residues. Trimming stripped 1 base from V and 2 bases from J, with 12 bases between. The germline V gene encodes CDR1 SGHNT and CDR2 YENEEA.

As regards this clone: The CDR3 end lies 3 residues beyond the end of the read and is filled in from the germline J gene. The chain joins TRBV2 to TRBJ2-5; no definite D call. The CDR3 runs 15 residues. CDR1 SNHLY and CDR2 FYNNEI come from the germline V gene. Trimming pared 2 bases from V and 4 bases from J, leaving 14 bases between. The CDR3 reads CASSEQVYTRETQYF. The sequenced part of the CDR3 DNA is TGTGCCAGCAGTGAACAGGTTTATACGCGAGAGACC.

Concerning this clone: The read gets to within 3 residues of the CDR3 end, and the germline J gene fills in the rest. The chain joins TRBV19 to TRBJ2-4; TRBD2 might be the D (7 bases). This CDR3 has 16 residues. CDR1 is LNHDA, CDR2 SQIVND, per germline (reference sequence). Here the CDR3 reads CASSRGGGLAVYGQYF. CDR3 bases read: TGTGCCAGTAGTAGGGGCGGGGGCCTCGCGGTTTATGGT.

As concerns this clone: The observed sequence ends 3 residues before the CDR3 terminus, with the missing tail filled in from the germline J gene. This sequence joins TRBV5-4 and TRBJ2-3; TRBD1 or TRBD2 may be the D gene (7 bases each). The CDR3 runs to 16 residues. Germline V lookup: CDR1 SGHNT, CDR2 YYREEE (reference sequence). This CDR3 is CASSLWEGGQGETQYF. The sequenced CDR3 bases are TGTGCCAGCAGCTTGTGGGAGGGAGGGCAGGGGGAGACG.

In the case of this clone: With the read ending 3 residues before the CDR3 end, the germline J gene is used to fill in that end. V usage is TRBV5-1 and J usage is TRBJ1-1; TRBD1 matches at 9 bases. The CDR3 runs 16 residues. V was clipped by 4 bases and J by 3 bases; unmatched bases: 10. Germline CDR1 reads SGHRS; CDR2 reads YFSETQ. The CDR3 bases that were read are TGCGCCAGCAGCCAACAGGGGGCCCTTCGGTACACTGAA. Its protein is CASSQQGALRYTE. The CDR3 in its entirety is CASSQQGALRYTEAFF.

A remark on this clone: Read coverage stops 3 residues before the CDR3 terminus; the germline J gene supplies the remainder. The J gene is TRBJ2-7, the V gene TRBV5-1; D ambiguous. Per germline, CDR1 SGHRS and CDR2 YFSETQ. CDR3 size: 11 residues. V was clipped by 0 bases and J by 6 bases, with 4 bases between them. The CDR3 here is CASSLVCEQYF. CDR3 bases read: TGCGCCAGCAGCTTGGTATGCGAG.

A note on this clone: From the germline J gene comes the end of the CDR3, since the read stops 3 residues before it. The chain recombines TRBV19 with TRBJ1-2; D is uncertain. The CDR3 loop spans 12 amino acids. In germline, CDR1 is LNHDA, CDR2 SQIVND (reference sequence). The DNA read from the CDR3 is TGTGCCAGCATGGACTGGCGGAATGAC. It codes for CASMDWRND. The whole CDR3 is CASMDWRNDYTF.

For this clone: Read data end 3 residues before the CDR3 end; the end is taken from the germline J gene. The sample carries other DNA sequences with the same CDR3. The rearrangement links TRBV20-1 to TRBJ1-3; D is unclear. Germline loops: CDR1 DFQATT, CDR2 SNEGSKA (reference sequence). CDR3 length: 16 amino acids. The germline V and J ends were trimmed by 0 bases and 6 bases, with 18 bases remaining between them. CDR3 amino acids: CSARDDPPNTENTIYF. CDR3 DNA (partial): TGCAGTGCTAGAGATGACCCCCCAAACACAGAAAACACC.

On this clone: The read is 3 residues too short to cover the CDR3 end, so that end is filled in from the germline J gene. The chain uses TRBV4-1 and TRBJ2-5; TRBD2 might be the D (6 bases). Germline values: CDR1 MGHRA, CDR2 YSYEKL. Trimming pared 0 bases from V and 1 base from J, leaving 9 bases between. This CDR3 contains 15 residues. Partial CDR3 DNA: TGCGCCAGCAGCCAAGATGGGGGGTTCCAAGAGACC. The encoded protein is CASSQDGGFQET. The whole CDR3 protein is CASSQDGGFQETQYF.

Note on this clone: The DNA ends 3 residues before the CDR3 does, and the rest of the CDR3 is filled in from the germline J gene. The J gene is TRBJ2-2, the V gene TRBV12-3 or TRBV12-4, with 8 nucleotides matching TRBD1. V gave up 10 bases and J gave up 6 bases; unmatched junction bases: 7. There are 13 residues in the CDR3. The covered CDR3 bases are TGTGCCATCCGCCAGGGGGCGGCCGGGGAG. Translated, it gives CAIRQGAAGE. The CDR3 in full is CAIRQGAAGELFF.

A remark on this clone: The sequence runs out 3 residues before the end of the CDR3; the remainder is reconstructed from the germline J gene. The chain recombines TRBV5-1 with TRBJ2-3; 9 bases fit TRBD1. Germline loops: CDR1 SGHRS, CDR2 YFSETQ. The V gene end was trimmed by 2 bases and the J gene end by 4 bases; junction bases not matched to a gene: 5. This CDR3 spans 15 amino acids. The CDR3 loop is CASSFGQGWADTQYF. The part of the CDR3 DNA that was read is TGCGCCAGCAGCTTCGGACAGGGGTGGGCAGATACG.